These 15 T cell receptor beta chains were all obtained from the same sample, sequenced in a study of CD8 T cells in ankylosing spondylitis (dated by TCRdb to about 2017). Library preparation was by 5' RACE. The instrument given in TCRdb is Illumina HiSeq 2500. The public reads were run again by TCRdb, first through fastp at Q25 and then through MiXCR, and only productive beta chains were kept. Rows with a matching CDR3 protein are joined into one entry that keeps the most common DNA and genes. Counted in this sample were 160,000 or so distinct CDR3 sequences; 9.8% of them appeared once. Of the sample, approximately 15% falls within the top ten clones. The sample was blood, either unsorted or a sorted T cell fraction (not recorded which). These receptors were taken from a female donor with ankylosing spondylitis or in good health (not recorded which).

The chain combines TRBV7-9 with TRBJ2-7; tentative D call: TRBD2 (6 bases). The V gene lost 2 bases and the J gene lost 5 bases, with 10 bases spanning the gap. CDR3 length: 13 amino acids. CDR1 is SEHNR and CDR2 is FQNEAQ in the germline V gene (reference sequence). The DNA for the CDR3 is TGTGCCAGCAGCTTAACGGGGGATGACGAGCAGTACTTC. This translates into CASSLTGDDEQYF.

The sample holds a few counts of this clonotype. The rearrangement links TRBV12-3 or TRBV12-4 to TRBJ2-7; D is ambiguous. V lost 6 bases to trimming and J lost 6 bases, with 12 bases between them. The CDR3 is made up of 12 amino acids. The DNA of the CDR3 is TGTGCCAGCAGCGTCCCCATAGGCGAGCAGTACTTC. Translation: CASSVPIGEQYF.

In this sample, this clonotype turned up a few times. It may be a read error: a sequence one base away is much more abundant. V gene TRBV12-3 or TRBV12-4 combines with J gene TRBJ2-1; 11 nucleotides agree with TRBD2. The length of the CDR3 is 14 residues. V lost 7 bases to trimming and J lost 4 bases; unmatched junction nucleotides: 3. CDR3 sequence: CASTGTSGYNEQFF. In DNA, the CDR3 is TGTGCCAGCACCGGGACTAGCGGATACAATGAGCAGTTCTTC.

Only a few counts were recorded for this clonotype. The genes are TRBV2 and TRBJ2-1; tentatively, D is TRBD2 (5 bases). Germline V gene data show CDR1 as SNHLY and CDR2 as FYNNEI. V lost 1 base and J lost 8, with 18 bases in between. The CDR3 has 16 residues. The CDR3 coding sequence is TGTGCCAGCAGTGAAGGTAGCGCGCAGCCTGGCGATGAGCAGTTCTTC. Translation gives CASSEGSAQPGDEQFF.

This clonotype was counted only a few times. Sequence at one end of the junction differs from germline and may be a read error. V and J are TRBV20-1 and TRBJ2-5; possibly TRBD2 for D (6 bases). The CDR3 loop spans 12 amino acids. In germline, CDR1 is DFQATT, CDR2 SNEGSKA (reference sequence). CDR3 DNA: TGCAGTGGTAGATCCGGGGGAGAGACCCAGTACTTC. Protein product: CSGRSGGETQYF.

In its sample, this clonotype was seen a few times. The genes are TRBV9 and TRBJ2-3; 13 positions match TRBD2. The ends lost 4 bases at V and 2 bases at J; junction bases unmatched: 4. CDR3 length equals 16 residues. Germline loops: CDR1 SGDLS, CDR2 YYNGEE. The CDR3, as DNA: TGTGCCAGCAGCCCACTAGCGGGAGGGCCCACAGATACGCAGTATTTT. Protein product: CASSPLAGGPTDTQYF.

V and J are TRBV7-9 and TRBJ2-3; D might be TRBD1 or TRBD2, each matching 5 bases. From germline, CDR1 is SEHNR and CDR2 FQNEAQ (reference sequence). The V end was cut by 5 bases, the J end by 5 bases, with 17 bases between. The CDR3 contains 15 residues. The CDR3 nucleotides are TGTGCCAGCAGCCGTCTCGGGGACCAAGGAGATACGCAGTATTTT. Translating gives CASSRLGDQGDTQYF.

This clonotype came up many times. The chain couples TRBV29-1 to TRBJ1-4; TRBD1 might be the D (6 bases). Germline lookup yields CDR1 SQVTM and CDR2 ANQGSEA. This CDR3 is built from 14 residues. The V end lost 3 bases, the J end lost 8 bases, and 16 bases lay between the germline ends. Written as DNA, the CDR3 is TGCAGCGTTGACAGGGGCCTAGGGGGAGAAAAACTGTTTTTT. Its translation is CSVDRGLGGEKLFF.

This clonotype showed up many times. The CDR3 DNA is TGTGCCAGCAGCCCAGTGAGAGGTATCAACACCGGGGAGCTGTTTTTT. This encodes CASSPVRGINTGELFF. The chain combines TRBV14 with TRBJ2-2; D gene unclear. The CDR3 runs to 16 residues. V shed 4 bases and J shed 2 bases, with 14 bases lying between them. Per the germline V gene, CDR1 is SGHDN and CDR2 is FVKESK.

The V call is TRBV5-6, the J call TRBJ1-4; perhaps TRBD1 as D (6 bases). Germline V gene lookup returns CDR1 SGHDT and CDR2 YYEEEE. The V and J ends lost 5 bases and 4 bases respectively, with 12 bases between them. This CDR3 spans 14 amino acids. CDR3 DNA sequence: TGTGCCAGCAGTCTGGGGGGGCTTAATGAAAAACTGTTTTTT. This sequence encodes CASSLGGLNEKLFF.

This clonotype was counted a few times. The chain carries TRBV20-1 and TRBJ1-5; 8 nucleotides match TRBD1. There are 16 residues in the CDR3. Germline assignment: CDR1 DFQATT and CDR2 SNEGSKA (reference sequence). V was clipped by 4 bases and J by 6 bases; unmatched bases: 14. CDR3 sequence (DNA): TGCAGTGCTAATGAAGGCAGGGGGCATGCGAGTCAGCCCCAGCATTTT. It encodes CSANEGRGHASQPQHF.

The table lists this clonotype with a few counts. The gene calls are TRBV29-1 and TRBJ2-2; unclear D gene. The CDR3 is 11 amino acids. Germline CDR1 is SQVTM and CDR2 is ANQGSEA. The V and J ends lost 3 bases and 6 bases respectively, with 5 bases between them. The CDR3 bases are TGCAGCGTTGAGGGCGCCGGGGAGCTGTTTTTT. Encoded protein: CSVEGAGELFF.

In its sample, this clonotype was seen many times. This sequence joins TRBV20-1 and TRBJ2-7; no definite D call. The V and J ends lost 0 bases and 0 bases respectively, with 9 bases between them. The CDR3 is 14 residues long. Per the germline V gene, CDR1 is DFQATT and CDR2 is SNEGSKA (reference sequence). The DNA of the CDR3 is TGCAGTGCTAGAGATCGAGGCAGCTCCTACGAGCAGTACTTC. It is translated as CSARDRGSSYEQYF.

This clonotype has a handful of counts. The rearrangement links TRBV12-3 or TRBV12-4 to TRBJ2-2, with 9 bases that match TRBD1. V was clipped by 4 bases and J by 4 bases; unmatched bases: 1. This CDR3 has 14 residues. The CDR3 bases are TGTGCCAGCAGTTGGACAGGGGTCACCGGGGAGCTGTTTTTT. Translating it yields CASSWTGVTGELFF.

Many counts were recorded for this clonotype. The chain joins TRBV10-3 to TRBJ2-7; D uncertain. The germline V gene has CDR1 ENHRY and CDR2 SYGVKD. The CDR3 totals 12 residues. V lost 6 bases to trimming and J lost 3 bases, with 9 bases between them. This CDR3 reads CAIRITDYEQYF. The CDR3 DNA is TGTGCCATCAGAATTACAGACTACGAGCAGTACTTC.